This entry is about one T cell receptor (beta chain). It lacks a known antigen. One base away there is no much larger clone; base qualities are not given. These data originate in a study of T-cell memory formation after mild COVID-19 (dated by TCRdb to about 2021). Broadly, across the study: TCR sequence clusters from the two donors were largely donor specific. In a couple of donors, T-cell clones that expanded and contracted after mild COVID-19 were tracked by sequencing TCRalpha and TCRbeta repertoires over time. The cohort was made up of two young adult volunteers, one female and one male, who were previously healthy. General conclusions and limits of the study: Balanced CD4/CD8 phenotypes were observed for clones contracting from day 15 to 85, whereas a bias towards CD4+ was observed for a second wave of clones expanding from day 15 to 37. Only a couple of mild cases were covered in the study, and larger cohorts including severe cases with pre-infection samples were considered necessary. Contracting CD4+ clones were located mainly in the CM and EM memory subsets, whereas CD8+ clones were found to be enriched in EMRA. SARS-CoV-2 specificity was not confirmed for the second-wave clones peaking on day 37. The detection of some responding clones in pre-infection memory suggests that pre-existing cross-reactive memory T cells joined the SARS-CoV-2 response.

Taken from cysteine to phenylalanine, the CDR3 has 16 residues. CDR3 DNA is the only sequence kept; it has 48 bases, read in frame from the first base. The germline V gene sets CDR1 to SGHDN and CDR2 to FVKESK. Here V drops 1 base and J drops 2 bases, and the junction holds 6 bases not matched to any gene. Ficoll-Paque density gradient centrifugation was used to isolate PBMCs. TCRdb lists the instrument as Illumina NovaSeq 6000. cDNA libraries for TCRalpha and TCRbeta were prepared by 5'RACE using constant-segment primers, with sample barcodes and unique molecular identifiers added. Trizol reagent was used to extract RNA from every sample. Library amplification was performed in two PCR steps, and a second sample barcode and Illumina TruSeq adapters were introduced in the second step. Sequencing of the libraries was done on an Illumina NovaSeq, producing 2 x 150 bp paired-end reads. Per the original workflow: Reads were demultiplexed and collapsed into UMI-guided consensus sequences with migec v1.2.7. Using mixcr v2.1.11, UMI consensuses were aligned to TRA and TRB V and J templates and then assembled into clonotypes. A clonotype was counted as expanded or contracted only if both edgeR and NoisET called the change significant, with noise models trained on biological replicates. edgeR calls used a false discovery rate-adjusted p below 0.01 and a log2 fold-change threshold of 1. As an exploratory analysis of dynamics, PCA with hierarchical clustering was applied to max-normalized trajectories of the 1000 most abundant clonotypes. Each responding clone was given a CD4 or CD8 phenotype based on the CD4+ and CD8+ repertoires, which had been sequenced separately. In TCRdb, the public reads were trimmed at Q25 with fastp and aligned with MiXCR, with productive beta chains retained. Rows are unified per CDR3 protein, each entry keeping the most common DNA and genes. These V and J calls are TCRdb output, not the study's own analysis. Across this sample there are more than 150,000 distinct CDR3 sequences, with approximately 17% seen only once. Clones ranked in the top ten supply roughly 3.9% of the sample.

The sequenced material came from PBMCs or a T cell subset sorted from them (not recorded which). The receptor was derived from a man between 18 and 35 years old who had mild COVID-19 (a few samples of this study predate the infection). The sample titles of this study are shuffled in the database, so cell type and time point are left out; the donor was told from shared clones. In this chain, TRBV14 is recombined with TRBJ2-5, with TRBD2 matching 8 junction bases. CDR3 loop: CASSQVRGASQETQYF. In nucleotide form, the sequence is TGTGCCAGCAGCCAAGTGCGGGGGGCTAGTCAAGAGACCCAGTACTTC. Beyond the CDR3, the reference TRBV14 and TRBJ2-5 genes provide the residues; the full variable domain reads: EAGVTQFPSHSVIEKGQTVTLRCDPISGHDNLYWYRRVMGKEIKFLLHFVKESKQDESGMPNNRFLAERTGGTYSTLKVQPAELEDSGVYFCASSQVRGASQETQYFGPGTRLLVL.